This TCR beta chain was found in a study of T cell responses to AZD1222 COVID-19 vaccine. The trim removed 11 bases at V and 6 bases at J, leaving 9 bases unmatched. The germline gives CDR1 MRHNA, CDR2 SNTAGT. CDR3 length equals 13 residues. Libraries were prepared by immunoSEQ multiplex PCR; TCRdb keeps only in-frame clonotypes and omits some of them. The sample has 120,000 to 150,000 clones; more than 75% are singletons. The chain is built from TRBV6-4 and TRBJ1-4, with 7 bases aligning to TRBD1. This TCR was sampled from an adult in good health. The sequencing here drew on peripheral blood, taken on day 0 of AZD1222 vaccination. The CDR3 region has the DNA TGTGCCCCGCCCGAGGGGGCACATGAAAAACTGTTTTTT. Protein: CAPPEGAHEKLFF.